This record looks at one TCR beta chain sequence and its context. Its matching antigen is unknown. This sample stems from a study of post-analysis software for immune sequencing data. Whole-study context: Patients with relapsing-remitting, secondary progressive and progressive-relapsing multiple sclerosis courses were all represented. Study observations and caveats: Four to six TRBV segments (TRBV5-6, TRBV5-1 and TRBV20-1 among them) occurred more frequently in patients than in controls. Patients with multiple sclerosis recorded significantly lower normalized Chao1 diversity than controls, the study found. Same-batch samples co-clustered strongly by F measure.

V shed 4 bases, J shed 11 bases, and the junction held 13 bases outside the gene matches. The CDR3 loop spans 15 amino acids. CDR1 and CDR2 from the germline V gene are SGHRS and YFSETQ. The authors incorporated unique molecular identifiers into the TCR beta cDNA libraries. cDNA molecules numbering 400,000 to 550,000 came from approximately 1 to 10 million T cells. TCRdb re-called the PCR reads with MiXCR, one entry per CDR3 protein. Among about 570,000 distinct CDR3 sequences listed, roughly 34% were seen once. This receptor was taken from a girl younger than 18 with multiple sclerosis. This chain links TRBV5-1 with TRBJ2-1; 9 nucleotides align to TRBD2. Specimen: blood. The CDR3 DNA reads TGCGCCAGCAGCAACGTCCAGCGGGGGGCACTACAGCAGTTCTTC. Translated, it gives CASSNVQRGALQQFF. The whole variable domain, filled in from reference TRBV5-1 and TRBJ2-1, reads KAGVTQTPRYLIKTRGQQVTLSCSPISGHRSVSWYQQTPGQGLQFLFEYFSETQRNKGNFPGRFSGRQFSNSRSEMNVSTLELGDSALYLCASSNVQRGALQQFFGPGTRLTVL.